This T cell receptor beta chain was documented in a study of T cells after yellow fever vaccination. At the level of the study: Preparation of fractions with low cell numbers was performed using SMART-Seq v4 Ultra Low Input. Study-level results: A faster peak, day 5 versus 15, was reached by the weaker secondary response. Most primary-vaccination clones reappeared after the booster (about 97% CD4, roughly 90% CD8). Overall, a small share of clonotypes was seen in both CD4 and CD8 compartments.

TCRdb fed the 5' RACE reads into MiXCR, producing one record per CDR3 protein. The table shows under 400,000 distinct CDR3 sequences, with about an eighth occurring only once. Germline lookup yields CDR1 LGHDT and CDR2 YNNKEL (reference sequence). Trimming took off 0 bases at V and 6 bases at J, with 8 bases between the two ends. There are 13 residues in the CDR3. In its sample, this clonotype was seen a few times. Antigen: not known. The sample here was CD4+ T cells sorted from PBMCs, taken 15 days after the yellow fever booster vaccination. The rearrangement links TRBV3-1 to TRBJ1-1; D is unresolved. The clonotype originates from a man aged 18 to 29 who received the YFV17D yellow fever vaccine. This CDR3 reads CASSQEPVPEAFF. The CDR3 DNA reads TGTGCCAGCAGCCAAGAGCCCGTCCCTGAAGCTTTCTTT.